This T cell receptor (beta chain) was documented in a study of patients and donors after allogeneic stem cell transplantation. This clonotype occurred a few times. One entry per CDR3 protein results from TCRdb running MiXCR on the RT-PCR reads. The sample shows tens of thousands of distinct CDR3 sequences, about 14% of them seen only once. Per germline, CDR1 MNHEY and CDR2 SMNVEV (reference sequence). Trimming took 6 bases from V and 0 from J, leaving 12 bases between them. The CDR3 contains 16 residues. This receptor was identified in a human donor who was either an allogeneic HSCT recipient or a stem cell or donor lymphocyte infusion donor (not recorded which). It is not recorded whose cells these are; they may come from a transplant donor. Sequencing was performed on blood, either unsorted or a sorted T cell fraction (not recorded which). The V call is TRBV27, the J call TRBJ1-6, with D perhaps matching TRBD1 (6 bases). CDR3 sequence: CASRNGQSSYNSPLHF. The CDR3 DNA follows: TGTGCCAGCAGAAACGGACAGAGCTCCTATAATTCACCCCTCCACTTT.